These T cell receptor beta chains were read from a single sample in a study of blood T cell repertoires in COVID-19. Profiled with immunoSEQ multiplex PCR; TCRdb holds only in-frame clones, not every one. The sample includes under 200,000 clones, 80% to 95% of them seen just once. Sequencing was performed on peripheral blood. All receptors derive from a man between 45 and 60 years old with acute or convalescent COVID-19. Both conserved end residues are part of each CDR3. Fields, in order: clone size, V gene, J gene, CDR3 protein. Clone sizes are given selectively: once, few, many, or a class where the clone is expanded.

clone size: -; V gene: TRBV10-3; J gene: TRBJ1-6; CDR3 protein: CAISERGNSPLHF
clone size: -; V gene: TRBV29-1; J gene: TRBJ1-4; CDR3 protein: CSVEDSGERGEKLFF
clone size: -; V gene: TRBV10-1; J gene: TRBJ2-3; CDR3 protein: CASSPTRRDTQYF
clone size: -; V gene: TRBV7-3; J gene: TRBJ2-2; CDR3 protein: CASSNTGTDGGELFF
clone size: -; V gene: TRBV7-2; J gene: TRBJ1-5; CDR3 protein: CASSSGTVNQPQHF
clone size: -; V gene: TRBV7-2; J gene: TRBJ2-7; CDR3 protein: CASSPRPGLAGGWYEQYF
clone size: -; V gene: TRBV9; J gene: TRBJ1-4; CDR3 protein: CASSPTTGGGGRLFF
clone size: once; V gene: TRBV3-1/TRBV3-2; J gene: TRBJ2-1; CDR3 protein: CASSQNPGLRYNEQFF
clone size: -; V gene: TRBV9; J gene: TRBJ2-5; CDR3 protein: CASSVTQGARETQYF
clone size: -; V gene: TRBV5-8; J gene: TRBJ1-2; CDR3 protein: CASSLYRGQSYGYTF
clone size: once; V gene: TRBV27; J gene: TRBJ1-6; CDR3 protein: CASSYRMPYNSPLHF
clone size: -; V gene: TRBV6-1; J gene: TRBJ1-5; CDR3 protein: CASSEGRGQPQHF
clone size: -; V gene: TRBV7-2; J gene: TRBJ2-2; CDR3 protein: CASSLSGRVTGELFF
clone size: few; V gene: TRBV27; J gene: TRBJ2-7; CDR3 protein: CASSPPPGLAGWYEQYF
clone size: -; V gene: TRBV11-2; J gene: TRBJ2-1; CDR3 protein: CASSSYLRGNEQFF
clone size: -; V gene: TRBV27; J gene: TRBJ1-6; CDR3 protein: CASTLYPSDSPLHF
clone size: -; V gene: TRBV27; J gene: TRBJ1-2; CDR3 protein: CASRLRDTSETAGYTF
clone size: once; V gene: TRBV19; J gene: TRBJ2-3; CDR3 protein: CASSILGGIDTQYF
clone size: -; V gene: TRBV9; J gene: TRBJ2-3; CDR3 protein: CASSVGVAGATDTQYF
clone size: -; V gene: TRBV27; J gene: TRBJ1-6; CDR3 protein: CASSPTRAPLHF
clone size: -; V gene: TRBV5-4; J gene: TRBJ2-2; CDR3 protein: CASSVDSFPNTGELFF
clone size: once; V gene: TRBV18; J gene: TRBJ2-5; CDR3 protein: CASSPLALADTQETQYF
clone size: once; V gene: TRBV7-6; J gene: TRBJ2-3; CDR3 protein: CASSLLAPTAADTQYF
clone size: -; V gene: TRBV6-5; J gene: TRBJ1-6; CDR3 protein: CASRGGRGNSPLHF
clone size: -; V gene: TRBV11-2; J gene: TRBJ2-5; CDR3 protein: CASSLGQVETQYF
clone size: -; V gene: TRBV7-2; J gene: TRBJ1-2; CDR3 protein: CASSLASWGQRGYTF
clone size: -; V gene: TRBV5-6; J gene: TRBJ2-5; CDR3 protein: CASSLMTGGRETQYF
clone size: -; V gene: TRBV2; J gene: TRBJ2-1; CDR3 protein: CASSPGQGKIF
clone size: -; V gene: TRBV2; J gene: TRBJ1-5; CDR3 protein: CASSGVTVNSNQPQHF
clone size: once; V gene: TRBV18; J gene: TRBJ1-5; CDR3 protein: CASSRGQGQEQPQHF
clone size: -; V gene: TRBV3-1/TRBV3-2; J gene: TRBJ2-1; CDR3 protein: CASSQESWQQFF